The 26 T cell receptor beta chains below come from one sample, sequenced in a study of graft-versus-host responses after intestinal transplantation (TCRdb year 2021). The sample's time point label, in plain terms: cells obtained before transplantation from donor or recipient. Receptor amplification or capture employed the immunoSEQ multiplex PCR assay. The immuneACCESS repertoire file appears here via TCRdb, limited to in-frame rearrangements. These files lack a portion of the clones; in checked studies, under half of the deficit traces to unresolved V genes, and the cause of the others is not known. Within this sample are approximately 99,000 clones, with roughly nine tenths of them counted one time only. The ten largest clones represent 0.15% to 0.2% of the sample. For these receptors, no antigen is known. The sample consisted of unstimulated CD4+ T cells sorted from spleen or lymph node cells, taken before transplant. These receptor sequences come from a human donor who was the organ donor for an intestinal transplant.

This CDR3 is CASSNPGTGGSKAFF. DNA for the CDR3: TGTGCCAGCAGCAATCCCGGGACAGGGGGCTCAAAAGCTTTCTTT. V and J are TRBV11-2 and TRBJ1-1; 12 positions match TRBD1. This CDR3 has 15 residues. Germline loops: CDR1 SGHAT, CDR2 FQNNGV. V lost 5 bases and J lost 9; bases outside the gene matches: 10.

The rearrangement uses TRBV4-2 and TRBJ2-5, with D maybe TRBD2 (6 bases). V gave up 1 base and J gave up 1 base, with 13 bases separating them. This CDR3 is 16 amino acids long. Looked up from germline, CDR1 is LGHNA and CDR2 is YNFKEQ. The CDR3 sequence: CASSQGGGMLQETQYF. In DNA, the CDR3 is TGTGCCAGCAGCCAAGGGGGAGGAATGCTCCAAGAGACCCAGTACTTC.

This sequence joins TRBV29-1 and TRBJ2-7, with TRBD1 identical over 9 bases. This CDR3 comprises 14 residues. Germline loops: CDR1 SQVTM, CDR2 ANQGSEA. Trimming cost V 6 bases and J 4 bases; bases outside gene matches: 10. CDR3 DNA: TGCAGCGTGCAGTCGACAGGGGGAAGGTACGAGCAGTACTTC. This translates into CSVQSTGGRYEQYF.

This clone is a singleton in its sample. V gene TRBV7-9 combines with J gene TRBJ2-5, with D possibly matching TRBD2 (6 bases). From germline, CDR1 is SEHNR and CDR2 FQNEAQ (reference sequence). Trimming left V 4 bases short and J 0 bases short, with 18 bases between. The CDR3 contains 17 residues. The CDR3, as DNA: TGTGCCAGCAGCTCTTCCCTCCTAGCGACGTACCAAGAGACCCAGTACTTC. Encoded protein: CASSSSLLATYQETQYF.

This rearrangement joins TRBV5-5 to TRBJ1-5; D gene unclear. Trimming cost V 1 base and J 5 bases, with 19 bases left between them. CDR1 SGHKS and CDR2 YYEKEE come from the germline V gene (reference sequence). The CDR3 consists of 17 residues. Written as DNA, the CDR3 is TGTGCCAGCAGCTTGAGGGAGGGTGGCGCAAGTGATCAGCCCCAGCATTTT. It translates to CASSLREGGASDQPQHF.

With respect to this clone: Other DNA sequences from this sample encode an identical CDR3 as well. This chain connects TRBV7-3 to TRBJ2-3, with a tentative D call TRBD2 (6 bases). Germline loops: CDR1 SGHTA, CDR2 FQGTGA. V was trimmed by 0 bases and J by 4 bases, leaving 8 bases between them. This CDR3 contains 14 residues. CDR3 bases: TGTGCCAGCAGCTTAACACCGGGGGCAGATACGCAGTATTTT. This codes for CASSLTPGADTQYF.

The V and J genes are TRBV4-3 and TRBJ1-2; D is ambiguous. The CDR3 runs 14 residues. V lost 1 base and J 1 base, leaving 7 bases between the germline ends. In germline, CDR1 is LGHNA, CDR2 YSLEER. The CDR3 DNA reads as TGCGCCAGCAGCCAAGTCCCAAATAACTATGGCTACACCTTC. This translates into CASSQVPNNYGYTF.

The chain is built from TRBV11-2 and TRBJ2-1; D possibly corresponds to TRBD1 (6 bases). This CDR3 has 13 residues. The germline V gene has CDR1 SGHAT and CDR2 FQNNGV. Trimming pared 7 bases from V and 4 bases from J, leaving 11 bases between. CDR3 region: CASTLGTYNEQFF. The CDR3 DNA sequence: TGTGCCAGCACCTTGGGGACATACAATGAGCAGTTCTTC. Full variable domain (missing parts from reference TRBV11-2 and TRBJ2-1): EAGVAQSPRYKIIEKRQSVAFWCNPISGHATLYWYQQILGQGPKLLIQFQNNGVVDDSQLPKDRFSAERLKGVDSTLKIQPAKLEDSAVYLCASTLGTYNEQFFGPGTRLTVL.

The J gene is TRBJ1-2, the V gene TRBV7-9, with D perhaps matching TRBD1 (5 bases). The CDR3 sequence is 13 residues long. V was shortened by 4 bases and J by 2 bases, with 8 bases between the two germline ends. Germline lookup yields CDR1 SEHNR and CDR2 FQNEAQ (reference sequence). The CDR3 DNA follows: TGTGCCAGCAGCTCCCGGGGGAACTATGGCTACACCTTC. Residues: CASSSRGNYGYTF.

This CDR3 is CASSRTSWETQYF. The DNA for the CDR3 is TGCGCCAGCAGCCGGACTAGTTGGGAGACCCAGTACTTC. V and J are TRBV5-1 and TRBJ2-5; TRBD2 agrees at 7 bases. V gave up 4 bases and J gave up 5 bases; unmatched junction bases: 5. The V gene's germline CDR1 is SGHRS and CDR2 YFSETQ. CDR3 size: 13 residues. The whole variable domain, filled in from reference TRBV5-1 and TRBJ2-5, reads KAGVTQTPRYLIKTRGQQVTLSCSPISGHRSVSWYQQTPGQGLQFLFEYFSETQRNKGNFPGRFSGRQFSNSRSEMNVSTLELGDSALYLCASSRTSWETQYFGPGTRLLVL.

This clone has just one count. The V gene is TRBV28, the J gene TRBJ1-6; 7 nucleotides agree with TRBD1. The CDR3 is 14 amino acids. V gave up 4 bases and J gave up 9 bases; unmatched junction bases: 6. CDR1 and CDR2 (germline): MDHEN, SYDVKM. CDR3 coding DNA: TGTGCCAGCAGTTGGACAGGCTCACCTTCACCCCTCCACTTT. Its translation is CASSWTGSPSPLHF.

The gene calls are TRBV5-4 and TRBJ2-2, with D perhaps matching TRBD1 (5 bases). Germline assignment: CDR1 SGHNT and CDR2 YYREEE (reference sequence). V gave up 3 bases and J gave up 0 bases, with 6 bases separating them. The CDR3 runs 14 residues. The CDR3 spells CASSSTANTGELFF. CDR3 bases: TGTGCCAGCAGCTCGACAGCGAACACCGGGGAGCTGTTTTTT.

The chain combines TRBV11-1 with TRBJ2-3, with D maybe TRBD2 (5 bases). The CDR3 is 16 residues long. Germline V gene lookup returns CDR1 SGHAT and CDR2 FQDESV (reference sequence). V was shortened by 5 bases and J by 2 bases, with 17 bases between the two germline ends. The chain's CDR3 is CASSLSGGLITDTQYF. The CDR3 region has the DNA TGTGCCAGCAGCCTAAGCGGAGGACTTATCACAGATACGCAGTATTTT.

The chain carries TRBV6-1 and TRBJ1-4, with D tentatively TRBD1 (5 bases). Trimming cost V 4 bases and J 2 bases, with 11 bases left between them. The CDR3 has 15 amino acids. Per the germline V gene, CDR1 is MNHNS and CDR2 is SASEGT. The CDR3 coding sequence is TGTGCCAGCAGTGTCTCTCAGGGCACTAATGAAAAACTGTTTTTT. It yields the protein CASSVSQGTNEKLFF.

The rearrangement uses TRBV28 and TRBJ2-7; D is uncertain. Trimming cost V 7 bases and J 3 bases, with 7 bases left between them. This CDR3 spans 11 amino acids. Germline CDR1 and CDR2: MDHEN and SYDVKM. The CDR3 loop reads CASNGDYEQYF. In nucleotides, the CDR3 is TGTGCCAGCAACGGTGACTACGAGCAGTACTTC.

The chain uses TRBV11-1 and TRBJ1-1; 9 bases match TRBD1. V was clipped by 2 bases and J by 6 bases; unmatched bases: 4. CDR3 size: 14 residues. CDR1 is SGHAT, CDR2 FQDESV, per germline (reference sequence). The CDR3 DNA follows: TGTGCCAGCAGCTTAACAGGGGGCAGGGCTGAAGCTTTCTTT. Encoded protein: CASSLTGGRAEAFF.

J is TRBJ2-1 and V is TRBV7-2, with TRBD1 identical over 11 bases. Germline CDR1 and CDR2: SGHTA and FQGNSA. J gave up 6 bases and V 2 bases, and 12 bases lay outside the gene matches. This CDR3 has 18 amino acids. This CDR3 is CASSLRQTGTGGINEQFF. The DNA of the CDR3 is TGTGCCAGCAGCTTACGCCAAACCGGGACAGGGGGAATCAATGAGCAGTTCTTC.

This clone was observed a single time. The V and J genes are TRBV12-5 and TRBJ1-2, with 12 bases matching TRBD1. CDR3 size: 18 residues. With 0 bases clipped from V and 4 bases from J, the junction kept 9 bases outside the gene matches. Looked up from germline, CDR1 is LGHNT and CDR2 is FRNRAP. CDR3 sequence reads: CASGLVLGQGAKRYGYTF. The DNA of the CDR3 is TGTGCTAGTGGTTTGGTACTGGGACAGGGGGCCAAACGCTATGGCTACACCTTC.

This chain joins TRBV4-1 and TRBJ1-5; no definite D call. Germline V lookup: CDR1 MGHRA, CDR2 YSYEKL. Trimming pared 4 bases from V and 2 bases from J, leaving 9 bases between. There are 14 residues in the CDR3. CDR3 sequence: CASSPHGGNQPQHF. The CDR3 DNA reads as TGCGCCAGCAGCCCGCACGGGGGCAATCAGCCCCAGCATTTT.

CDR3: CASRSEGQGNSPLHF. In DNA, the CDR3 is TGTGCCTCCAGATCGGAGGGACAGGGCAATTCACCCCTCCACTTT. The chain couples TRBV5-4 to TRBJ1-6, with TRBD1 matching over 9 bases. J lost 7 bases, V lost 10 bases, and 12 bases had no gene match. The CDR3 length is 15 residues. Germline values: CDR1 SGHNT, CDR2 YYREEE (reference sequence). Combining the CDR3 with reference TRBV5-4 and TRBJ1-6 gives the whole variable domain ETGVTQSPTHLIKTRGQQVTLRCSSQSGHNTVSWYQQALGQGPQFIFQYYREEENGRGNFPPRFSGLQFPNYSSELNVNALELDDSALYLCASRSEGQGNSPLHFGNGTRLTVT.

The chain joins TRBV10-1 to TRBJ2-7, with 8 bases aligning to TRBD1. This CDR3 spans 15 amino acids. J gave up 5 bases and V 0 bases, and 6 bases lay outside the gene matches. Per the germline V gene, CDR1 is WNHNN and CDR2 is SYGVQD (reference sequence). CDR3 in amino acids: CASSESDREENEQYF. The DNA for the CDR3 is TGCGCCAGCAGTGAGTCGGACAGGGAGGAGAACGAGCAGTACTTC.

V gene TRBV5-1 combines with J gene TRBJ1-1, with no clear D. The germline V gene encodes CDR1 SGHRS and CDR2 YFSETQ. CDR3 length: 13 amino acids. V lost 4 bases to trimming and J lost 0 bases, with 7 bases between them. The CDR3 DNA sequence: TGCGCCAGCAGCAGCGGGTTGAACACTGAAGCTTTCTTT. It is translated as CASSSGLNTEAFF.

Only one count was recorded for this clone. The chain employs TRBV9 and TRBJ1-1; D is perhaps TRBD1 (5 bases). The CDR3 has 18 residues. Germline CDR1 and CDR2: SGDLS and YYNGEE. The germline V and J ends were trimmed by 3 bases and 6 bases, with 27 bases remaining between them. The CDR3 protein is CASSALGQGGVSKAEAFF. For the CDR3, the DNA is TGTGCCAGCAGCGCCTTAGGGCAGGGAGGGGTATCGAAGGCTGAAGCTTTCTTT.

This clone was observed a handful of times. V gene TRBV18 combines with J gene TRBJ1-2; weak D call: TRBD1 (6 bases). Germline CDR1 is KGHSH and CDR2 is LQKENI. The CDR3 consists of 14 residues. V lost 3 bases and J 4 bases, leaving 12 bases between the germline ends. CDR3 nucleotide sequence: TGTGCCAGCTCACCCGAACAGGGAGCCTATGGCTACACCTTC. Its translation: CASSPEQGAYGYTF.

In this sample, this clone turned up a few times. This chain connects TRBV11-2 to TRBJ2-5, with TRBD2 identical over 10 bases. Germline values: CDR1 SGHAT, CDR2 FQNNGV. J lost 1 base, V lost 3 bases, and 5 bases had no gene match. The CDR3 runs 16 residues. The CDR3 DNA follows: TGTGCCAGCAGCTTCTATAGCGGGGGGCCCCAAGAGACCCAGTACTTC. Protein: CASSFYSGGPQETQYF. The complete variable domain, with remaining parts taken from reference TRBV11-2 and TRBJ2-5, reads EAGVAQSPRYKIIEKRQSVAFWCNPISGHATLYWYQQILGQGPKLLIQFQNNGVVDDSQLPKDRFSAERLKGVDSTLKIQPAKLEDSAVYLCASSFYSGGPQETQYFGPGTRLLVL.

The CDR3 nucleotides read TGTGCCAGTGACCCTAGCGGGGTCACAGATACGCAGTATTTT. Translated, it gives CASDPSGVTDTQYF. This sequence joins TRBV25-1 and TRBJ2-3; 9 positions agree with TRBD2. J lost 2 bases, V lost 9 bases, and 6 bases had no gene match. From germline, CDR1 is MGHDK and CDR2 SYGVNS. The CDR3 length is 14 residues.